Described below is a single TCR beta chain sequence and its context. Its antigen is not known. The record originates from a study of cytomegalovirus exposure and HLA in healthy donors. General study results and limits: The study flagged approximately 180 TCR beta chains as cytomegalovirus-associated.

Clones were read by immunoSEQ multiplex PCR, and TCRdb kept only the in-frame ones, dropping some. Of 120,000 or so clones listed, 95% to 96% are singletons. Sequencing was performed on PBMCs. The sequence derives from a man aged 18-30 years in good health and CMV-seronegative.

The CDR3 nucleotides are TGTGCCAGCAGCTTTATAAACAGGGAGGGAGCTTTCTTT. Translated, it gives CASSFINREGAFF. The gene calls are TRBV7-2 and TRBJ1-1; maybe TRBD1 (6 bases). The CDR3 totals 13 residues. The V gene lost 3 bases and the J gene lost 10 bases, with 15 bases spanning the gap. Germline assignment: CDR1 SGHTA and CDR2 FQGNSA.